This T cell receptor (beta chain) is drawn from a study of PD-L1 blockade in urothelial cancer. The CDR3 contains 16 residues. V lost 0 bases and J lost 5; bases outside the gene matches: 5. Per germline, CDR1 SGDLS and CDR2 YYNGEE. As to time point: pretreatment peripheral blood. Assay: immunoSEQ multiplex PCR; the TCRdb copy retains only in-frame clones and omits some. The table has some 100,000 clones, roughly 90% seen once. The source was PBMCs, collected around atezolizumab (anti-PD-L1) treatment. This TCR came from a woman older than 75 with urothelial cancer. The chain links TRBV9 to TRBJ2-5; 12 bases fit TRBD2. The DNA of the CDR3 is TGTGCCAGCAGCGTAGCTAGCGGGAGGGTTGGTGAGACCCAGTACTTC. Translating gives CASSVASGRVGETQYF.